This is a list of T cell receptor beta chains from one sample in a study of T cell repertoires in cytomegalovirus infection. TCRdb analysed the reads with MiXCR anew, one entry per CDR3 protein. Among about 920,000 distinct CDR3 sequences, 30% to 40% were seen once, and the ten largest hold roughly an eighth. Antigens for these TCRs are unknown. The material was cultured CD8+ T cells from PBMCs, obtained from culture after CMV antigen stimulation. Receptors were obtained from a human donor in good health (CMV status not recorded). Some clones in this sample may be carry-over from other donors' samples. CDR3s include the opening cysteine and the closing phenylalanine or tryptophan. The order of the fields is J gene, V gene, clone size, D gene, CDR3 protein, CDR3 DNA. D genes are given only for firm matches. Size is omitted from some rows. Given values are once, few, many or a class for expanded clones.

TRBJ2-3,TRBV19,-,-,CASRIRATDTQYF,TGTGCCAGTAGGATCAGGGCCACAGATACGCAGTATTTT
TRBJ1-1,TRBV7-9,-,-,CASSPSDGRPEAFF,TGTGCCAGCAGCCCCTCGGACGGGCGGCCTGAAGCTTTCTTT
TRBJ1-1,TRBV2,-,-,CASKGYEAFF,TGTGCCAGCAAGGGATATGAAGCTTTCTTT
TRBJ2-3,TRBV7-9,few,TRBD2,CASGVPGLAGDTQYF,TGTGCCAGCGGCGTTCCGGGACTAGCGGGCGATACGCAGTATTTT
TRBJ2-3,TRBV12-3/TRBV12-4,many,-,CASIPDRPSTDTQYF,TGTGCCAGCATTCCTGACAGACCAAGCACAGATACGCAGTATTTT
TRBJ2-7,TRBV5-1,-,-,CASSLKQGHEQYF,TGCGCCAGCAGCTTAAAACAGGGACACGAGCAGTACTTC
TRBJ2-3,TRBV10-3,-,TRBD1,CAISEWDRGTDTQYF,TGTGCCATCAGTGAATGGGACAGGGGCACAGATACGCAGTATTTT
TRBJ2-4,TRBV7-8,-,-,CASSLSYDNIQYF,TGTGCCAGCAGCTTAAGTTACGATAACATTCAGTACTTC
TRBJ2-7,TRBV7-6,once,-,CANSPGAYEQYF,TGTGCCAACAGCCCGGGTGCCTACGAGCAGTACTTC
TRBJ2-1,TRBV2,-,TRBD1,CASRAGTGGFDEQFF,TGTGCCAGCAGAGCCGGGACAGGGGGCTTCGATGAGCAGTTCTTC
TRBJ1-2,TRBV29-1,-,TRBD1,CSVPIGQGSNYGYTF,TGCAGCGTTCCCATCGGACAGGGGAGTAACTATGGCTACACCTTC
TRBJ2-1,TRBV19,few,-,CASSTPPLLSPFF,TGTGCCAGTAGTACCCCGCCACTTTTATCACCCTTCTTC
TRBJ1-5,TRBV6-5,many,-,CASSYYADRGAKHF,TGTGCCAGCAGTTACTACGCCGACCGGGGGGCCAAGCATTTT
TRBJ1-2,TRBV29-1,-,TRBD1,CSARTGPYGYTF,TGCAGCGCTAGGACAGGGCCCTATGGCTACACCTTC
TRBJ1-6,TRBV6-1,many,TRBD1,CASSESSGQGSPGHF,TGTGCCAGCAGTGAATCGTCGGGACAGGGCTCCCCCGGCCACTTT
TRBJ1-2,TRBV12-3/TRBV12-4,-,-,CASSQLGTGYGYTF,TGTGCCAGCAGTCAGCTCGGAACAGGATATGGCTACACCTTC
TRBJ2-1,TRBV12-3/TRBV12-4,few,TRBD2,CASTRRPGRLAVYNEAQFF,TGTGCCAGCACCCGGAGGCCTGGTCGACTAGCGGTTTATAATGAAGCGCAGTTCTTC
TRBJ2-7,TRBV7-9,few,TRBD1,CASSPGQGLYYEQYF,TGTGCCAGCAGCCCGGGACAGGGATTGTACTACGAGCAGTACTTC
TRBJ2-1,TRBV7-9,many,-,CASSLWASSYNEQFF,TGTGCCAGCAGCTTATGGGCCAGCTCCTACAATGAGCAGTTCTTC
TRBJ2-1,TRBV20-1,-,-,CSARAPQRSDEQFF,TGCAGTGCTAGAGCTCCTCAGAGGTCGGATGAGCAGTTCTTC
TRBJ2-1,TRBV5-6,few,-,CASSRWEPSYNEQFF,TGTGCCAGCAGCAGGTGGGAGCCCTCCTACAATGAGCAGTTCTTC
TRBJ2-3,TRBV7-9,many,-,CASSLKEGKTDTQYF,TGTGCCAGCAGCTTGAAGGAGGGGAAGACAGATACGCAGTATTTT
TRBJ2-7,TRBV7-6,few,-,CASSPGGGGVSSYEQYF,TGTGCCAGCAGCCCAGGGGGCGGGGGGGTGAGCTCCTACGAGCAGTACTTC
TRBJ2-2,TRBV11-2,many,-,CASSPRQEATGELFF,TGTGCCAGCAGCCCCCGACAGGAGGCCACCGGGGAGCTGTTTTTT
TRBJ2-2,TRBV6-6,-,TRBD2,CASRPGLAAGELFF,TGTGCCAGCAGGCCGGGACTAGCGGCCGGGGAGCTGTTTTTT
TRBJ1-2,TRBV7-8,few,-,CASSPRSTGFGYTF,TGTGCCAGCAGCCCCCGAAGCACAGGGTTTGGCTACACCTTC
TRBJ1-1,TRBV19,few,-,CASSIVVGTEAFF,TGTGCCAGTAGTATAGTGGTTGGCACTGAAGCTTTCTTT
TRBJ2-3,TRBV5-6,-,-,CASDSEGDTQYF,TGTGCCAGCGATTCGGAGGGAGATACGCAGTATTTT
TRBJ1-2,TRBV12-3/TRBV12-4,many,-,CASSLVFGPNYGYTF,TGTGCCAGCAGTTTAGTTTTTGGTCCTAACTATGGCTACACCTTC
TRBJ2-5,TRBV6-2/TRBV6-3,few,-,CASSNGGVKETQYF,TGTGCCAGCAGCAACGGGGGAGTCAAAGAGACCCAGTACTTC
TRBJ2-7,TRBV27,-,TRBD1,CATATGGPYEQYF,TGTGCCACCGCCACAGGGGGTCCCTACGAGCAGTACTTC
TRBJ1-1,TRBV7-9,-,-,CASSPDRSPFSPEAFF,TGTGCCAGCAGCCCCGACAGGTCCCCTTTCAGCCCTGAAGCTTTCTTT
TRBJ2-3,TRBV7-9,-,-,CASSLPLGGNTDTQYF,TGTGCCAGCAGCTTACCCCTGGGCGGAAACACAGATACGCAGTATTTT
TRBJ1-3,TRBV7-6,-,-,CASSSAGVGSTIYF,TGTGCCAGCAGCTCTGCAGGGGTGGGAAGCACCATATATTTT
TRBJ2-7,TRBV12-3/TRBV12-4,-,TRBD2,CASSPSGGAEQYF,TGTGCCAGCAGTCCCAGCGGGGGGGCCGAGCAGTACTTC
TRBJ1-6,TRBV12-3/TRBV12-4,-,TRBD1,CASSKTGGNSPLHF,TGTGCCAGCAGTAAAACAGGGGGGAATTCACCCCTCCACTTT
TRBJ2-2,TRBV12-3/TRBV12-4,-,TRBD2,CASSPTRLAGENTGELFF,TGTGCCAGCAGTCCTACCCGACTAGCGGGGGAGAACACCGGGGAGCTGTTTTTT
TRBJ1-1,TRBV5-1,-,TRBD1,CASSQETGGAFF,TGCGCCAGCAGCCAAGAAACAGGGGGGGCTTTCTTT
TRBJ1-5,TRBV12-3/TRBV12-4,-,TRBD1,CASSLVFSGQGSPSNQPQHF,TGTGCCAGCAGTTTAGTTTTCTCCGGACAGGGGAGCCCCAGCAATCAGCCCCAGCATTTT
TRBJ2-7,TRBV7-9,-,-,CASSPLVYSYEQYF,TGTGCCAGCAGCCCACTGGTCTACTCCTACGAGCAGTACTTC
TRBJ2-7,TRBV6-6,-,-,CASSTSLGYEQYF,TGTGCCAGCAGCACCTCCTTAGGCTACGAGCAGTACTTC
TRBJ1-1,TRBV27,once,TRBD1,CAGRLRGGLVTGTEAFF,TGTGCCGGCAGGCTCCGAGGGGGGTTAGTGACAGGGACTGAAGCTTTCTTT
TRBJ2-7,TRBV27,few,-,CASSLSGQGKVEQYF,TGTGCCAGCAGTTTATCGGGCCAGGGGAAGGTCGAGCAGTACTTC
TRBJ2-6,TRBV6-1,few,-,CASSEAPGPAWSGANVLTF,TGTGCCAGCAGTGAAGCTCCGGGACCTGCTTGGTCTGGGGCCAACGTCCTGACTTTC
TRBJ1-2,TRBV27,-,-,CASSLNQRHGYTF,TGTGCCAGCTCCCTAAACCAGCGTCATGGCTACACCTTC
TRBJ2-1,TRBV2,few,-,CASSEPRNEQFF,TGTGCCAGCAGTGAACCCAGGAATGAGCAGTTCTTC
TRBJ1-5,TRBV19,-,-,CASSIVPLTQPQHF,TGTGCCAGTAGTATCGTCCCCCTAACTCAGCCCCAGCATTTT